A single sample gave rise to the 20 T cell receptor beta chains below, sequenced in a study of breast tumors, draining lymph nodes, adjacent tissues. TCRdb reprocessed the multiplex PCR reads with MiXCR, giving one entry per CDR3 protein. The sample has approximately 22,000 distinct CDR3 sequences, under 75% seen once; the top ten hold about 19%. The sequencing input was tumor-adjacent breast tissue. The receptors shown here come from a female donor with breast cancer. Some clones in this sample may be carry-over from other donors' samples.

CDR3 in DNA: TGTGCCACCAGTGAACTGGGGGTTAATGAGCAGTTCTTC. It is translated as CATSELGVNEQFF. The V call is TRBV24-1, the J call TRBJ2-1; D may correspond to TRBD1 or TRBD2 (5 bases each). V lost 4 bases and J lost 7, with 10 bases in between. Per the germline V gene, CDR1 is KGHDR and CDR2 is SFDVKD. The CDR3 runs 13 residues.

This clonotype occurred many times. The chain recombines TRBV4-2 with TRBJ2-3; 11 positions agree with TRBD2. Germline CDR1 is LGHNA and CDR2 is YNFKEQ. The CDR3 has 17 residues. The junction had 10 bases not matched to a gene; V was cut back by 6 bases and J by 2 bases. The CDR3 region has the DNA TGTGCCAGCAGACCACTAGCGGGAGTGGACCCCACAGATACGCAGTATTTT. It translates to CASRPLAGVDPTDTQYF.

V is TRBV15 and J is TRBJ2-1; D possibly uses TRBD1 or TRBD2 (5 bases each). Trimming left V 2 bases short and J 6 bases short, with 11 bases between. CDR1 and CDR2 from the germline V gene are LNHNV and YYDKDF (reference sequence). CDR3 length: 14 residues. The CDR3 protein is CATSRTRDGNEQFF. The CDR3 bases are TGTGCCACCAGCAGAACGAGGGACGGCAATGAGCAGTTCTTC.

This clonotype is medium-sized by share. The chain carries TRBV24-1 and TRBJ2-1; D remains ambiguous. Germline V gene data show CDR1 as KGHDR and CDR2 as SFDVKD. The CDR3 spans 14 residues. V lost 3 bases to trimming and J lost 4 bases, with 9 bases between them. The CDR3 DNA is TGTGCCACCAGTGATAGGAGTATTTACAATGAGCAGTTCTTC. Translating it yields CATSDRSIYNEQFF.

In its sample, this clonotype was seen a few times. The rearrangement links TRBV20-1 to TRBJ1-6; D gene ambiguous. Trimming cost V 4 bases and J 4 bases, with 5 bases left between them. Germline V CDR1 and CDR2: DFQATT, SNEGSKA (reference sequence). The CDR3 is made up of 12 amino acids. Written as DNA, the CDR3 is TGCAGTGCTACAGGTTATAATTCACCCCTCCACTTT. Protein: CSATGYNSPLHF.

The rearrangement uses TRBV7-8 and TRBJ2-3, with 7 bases lining up with TRBD1. There are 16 residues in the CDR3. Germline CDR1 SGHVS, CDR2 FQNEAQ. J gave up 1 base and V 1 base, and 5 bases lay outside the gene matches. CDR3 sequence (DNA): TGTGCCAGCAGCTTAGAAGGTACAGGGGGCACAGATACGCAGTATTTT. It translates to CASSLEGTGGTDTQYF.

This clonotype has just a few counts. This chain connects TRBV5-5 to TRBJ2-7, with 12 nucleotides matching TRBD1. V dropped 0 bases and J dropped 6; count of bases not matched to a gene: 10. Looked up from germline, CDR1 is SGHKS and CDR2 is YYEKEE (reference sequence). The CDR3 is 17 amino acids. CDR3 nucleotides: TGTGCCAGCAGCTTGGAATTTTTGGGACAGGGGGCGGGCGAGCAGTACTTC. Amino acids: CASSLEFLGQGAGEQYF.

This sequence joins TRBV5-1 and TRBJ2-1; a weak D match, TRBD2 (6 bases). The CDR3 covers 16 residues. Trimming left V 4 bases short and J 6 bases short, with 20 bases between. The germline V gene has CDR1 SGHRS and CDR2 YFSETQ. CDR3: CASSPAGLVSSNEQFF. The CDR3 DNA reads as TGCGCCAGCAGCCCGGCGGGGCTAGTAAGCTCCAATGAGCAGTTCTTC.

The V gene is TRBV6-5, the J gene TRBJ1-4, with 7 positions matching TRBD1. Trimming took 8 bases from V and 5 from J; bases not matched to a gene: 8. The CDR3 length is 14 residues. Germline V gene sequence: CDR1 MNHEY, CDR2 SVGAGI. CDR3: CASGDRVVNEKLFF. The CDR3 bases are TGTGCCAGCGGCGACAGGGTGGTGAATGAAAAACTGTTTTTT.

By sample share, this clonotype is medium-sized. The chain uses TRBV4-1 and TRBJ2-7; 9 nucleotides match TRBD1. V was clipped by 0 bases and J by 2 bases; unmatched bases: 2. Per germline, CDR1 MGHRA and CDR2 YSYEKL. CDR3 size: 15 residues. The CDR3 spells CASSQEGTGPYEQYF. The CDR3 DNA sequence: TGCGCCAGCAGCCAAGAAGGGACAGGGCCCTACGAGCAGTACTTC.

The chain carries TRBV29-1 and TRBJ1-3; D is uncertain. Germline V gene data show CDR1 as SQVTM and CDR2 as ANQGSEA. V lost 4 bases and J 0 bases, leaving 7 bases between the germline ends. This CDR3 contains 13 residues. CDR3 amino acids: CSVVRDSGNTIYF. The CDR3, as DNA: TGCAGCGTTGTACGGGACTCTGGAAACACCATATATTTT. The variable domain in full, completed from reference TRBV29-1 and TRBJ1-3, reads SAVISQKPSRDICQRGTSLTIQCQVDSQVTMMFWYRQQPGQSLTLIATANQGSEATYESGFVIDKFPISRPNLTFSTLTVSNMSPEDSSIYLCSVVRDSGNTIYFGEGSWLTVV.

This chain joins TRBV9 and TRBJ2-7; TRBD2 aligns across 15 bases. Germline assignment: CDR1 SGDLS and CDR2 YYNGEE. The CDR3 covers 19 residues. Trimming took 4 bases from V and 0 from J; bases not matched to a gene: 11. CDR3 loop: CASSPSAGTSGRSSYEQYF. The CDR3 nucleotides read TGTGCCAGCAGCCCCAGCGCCGGGACTAGCGGGAGGAGCTCCTACGAGCAGTACTTC.

This sequence joins TRBV7-9 and TRBJ2-2; no definite D call. The V and J ends lost 5 bases and 9 bases respectively, with 10 bases between them. Germline CDR1 and CDR2: SEHNR and FQNEAQ (reference sequence). The CDR3 has 12 amino acids. This CDR3 reads CASSPTTWELFF. The DNA of the CDR3 is TGTGCCAGCAGCCCTACGACTTGGGAGCTGTTTTTT.

The chain combines TRBV7-9 with TRBJ1-2, with TRBD1 matching 7 bases. This CDR3 region has 14 residues. Germline loops: CDR1 SEHNR, CDR2 FQNEAQ (reference sequence). V lost 4 bases and J lost 5; bases outside the gene matches: 7. CDR3 bases: TGTGCCAGCAGCTCTCGCGGGACAGCATATGGCTACACCTTC. Translation: CASSSRGTAYGYTF.

The rearrangement joins TRBV2 to TRBJ2-7; D is ambiguous. V was clipped by 8 bases and J by 0 bases, with 17 bases between them. Germline-derived CDR1 and CDR2 are SNHLY and FYNNEI. This CDR3 spans 15 amino acids. CDR3 amino acids: CASARGSTLSYEQYF. The CDR3 DNA sequence: TGTGCCAGCGCCCGCGGATCCACCCTCTCCTACGAGCAGTACTTC.

In its sample, this clonotype is medium-sized. The chain uses TRBV18 and TRBJ2-7; 7 bases line up with TRBD1. CDR3 size: 15 residues. The germline V gene has CDR1 KGHSH and CDR2 LQKENI. J was trimmed by 5 bases and V by 4 bases; bases with no gene match: 11. Written as DNA, the CDR3 is TGTGCCAGCTCACTACAGGGGAGAGTTCTCGACGAGCAGTACTTC. Encoded protein: CASSLQGRVLDEQYF.

This chain uses TRBV6-4 with TRBJ1-5; tentatively, D is TRBD1 (6 bases). CDR1 MRHNA and CDR2 SNTAGT come from the germline V gene. The CDR3 is made up of 15 amino acids. Trimming pared 8 bases from V and 2 bases from J, leaving 16 bases between. The CDR3 region has the DNA TGTGCCAGCCCCATCAGGGGAGCTGGCAATCAGCCCCAGCATTTT. It encodes CASPIRGAGNQPQHF.

The chain couples TRBV5-5 to TRBJ2-7; no clear D gene. Germline CDR1 SGHKS, CDR2 YYEKEE (reference sequence). The CDR3 extends over 14 amino acids. V shed 2 bases and J shed 0 bases, with 9 bases lying between them. CDR3 sequence (DNA): TGTGCCAGCAGCTTCTCCCACGGCTCCTACGAGCAGTACTTC. The encoded protein is CASSFSHGSYEQYF. The variable domain in full, with the rest retrieved from reference TRBV5-5 and TRBJ2-7, is DAGVTQSPTHLIKTRGQQVTLRCSPISGHKSVSWYQQVLGQGPQFIFQYYEKEERGRGNFPDRFSARQFPNYSSELNVNALLLGDSALYLCASSFSHGSYEQYFGPGTRLTVT.

Many counts were recorded for this clonotype. The junction and the germline gene differ at one end; a read error may be behind it. The chain recombines TRBV6-6 with TRBJ1-5; D remains ambiguous. The germline CDR1 and CDR2 sequences are MNHNY and SVGAGI (reference sequence). The CDR3 is 15 amino acids. CDR3 loop: CASSHSDMSNQPQHF. CDR3 nucleotides: TGTGCCAGCAGTCACTCGGATATGAGCAATCAGCCCCAGCATTTT.

By sample fraction, this clonotype is medium-sized (0.01 to 0.1%). This sequence joins TRBV7-2 and TRBJ2-5; the D gene is possibly TRBD1 (6 bases). Looked up from germline, CDR1 is SGHTA and CDR2 is FQGNSA. The CDR3 consists of 14 residues. Between the trimmed V and J ends, which lost 5 bases and 2 bases, there was a span of 12 bases. The CDR3 region has the DNA TGTGCCAGCAGCCCAAGTAGGGGGCAAGAGACCCAGTACTTC. This codes for CASSPSRGQETQYF. The full variable domain, with the rest looked up from reference TRBV7-2 and TRBJ2-5, is GAGVSQSPSNKVTEKGKDVELRCDPISGHTALYWYRQSLGQGLEFLIYFQGNSAPDKSGLPSDRFSAERTGGSVSTLTIQRTQQEDSAVYLCASSPSRGQETQYFGPGTRLLVL.